The 16 T cell receptor beta chains listed next were all sequenced from one sample in a study of T cells in Graves' hyperthyroidism and ophthalmopathy. RNA transcripts were the template for amplifying TCR beta CDR3 regions. HTBI primers were used for first-round RT-PCR of the TCR CDR3. Each CDR3 protein gets one entry after TCRdb re-called the multiplex PCR reads with MiXCR. The table shows hundreds of thousands of distinct CDR3 sequences, with about 14% occurring only once. The sample taken for sequencing was blood. These TCRs come from a woman aged 45-65 years with Graves' ophthalmopathy.

This clonotype was found many times. The J gene is TRBJ2-1, the V gene TRBV5-1; 11 bases map to TRBD2. The CDR3 runs to 14 residues. After removal of 4 bases from V and 8 bases from J, the junction contained 5 bases not matched to a gene. CDR1 is SGHRS and CDR2 is YFSETQ in the germline V gene. In DNA, the CDR3 is TGCGCCAGCAGCGTGACTAGCGGGAATGATGAGCAGTTCTTC. As protein: CASSVTSGNDEQFF.

Worth noting for this clonotype: A single base separates this from a much larger clone, so it may be a read error. This chain joins TRBV12-3 or TRBV12-4 and TRBJ2-1; 9 bases align to TRBD2. V lost 6 bases, J lost 11 bases, and 11 bases stayed unmatched. The CDR3 loop spans 14 amino acids. CDR3 bases: TGTGCCAGCAGCATGACTAGCGGCGTAATGAAGCAGTTCTTC. Its protein is CASSMTSGVMKQFF.

This clonotype was observed a handful of times. This chain links TRBV12-3 or TRBV12-4 with TRBJ2-1, with D uncertain. This CDR3 comprises 13 residues. Between the trimmed V and J ends, which lost 5 bases and 8 bases, there was a span of 13 bases. The CDR3 region has the DNA TGTGCCAGCAGTCCACCTCGACACGATGAGCAGTTCTTC. Its translation: CASSPPRHDEQFF.

A few counts support this clonotype. The chain couples TRBV7-9 to TRBJ1-2, with D possibly matching TRBD1 (5 bases). Germline CDR1 is SEHNR and CDR2 is FQNEAQ (reference sequence). The length of the CDR3 is 15 residues. Trimming stripped 3 bases from V and 5 bases from J, with 16 bases between. Here the CDR3 DNA reads TGTGCCAGCAGCTTGGGGGTACAAACTGGGTATGGCTACACCTTC. Its translation is CASSLGVQTGYGYTF.

This clonotype was seen only a few times. Its ends do not fully match the called genes, so a read error is possible. The chain recombines TRBV7-7 with TRBJ2-7, with 7 bases identical to TRBD1. CDR1 and CDR2 from the germline V gene are SSHAT and FNYEAQ (reference sequence). This CDR3 is 14 amino acids long. CDR3 in amino acids: CASKVDRSSYEQYF. In DNA form, the CDR3 reads TGTGCTAGCAAAGTGGACAGGAGCTCCTACGAGCAGTACTTC.

This clonotype was counted only a few times. The genes are TRBV7-2 and TRBJ1-2; the D gene is possibly TRBD1 (5 bases). The germline CDR1 and CDR2 sequences are SGHTA and FQGNSA. The CDR3 has 16 amino acids. V was trimmed by 5 bases and J by 4 bases, leaving 20 bases between them. The DNA of the CDR3 is TGTGCCAGCAGCGCGAAGACAGCGTACGAAGCCTATGGCTACACCTTC. This gives the protein CASSAKTAYEAYGYTF.

The chain joins TRBV7-9 to TRBJ2-1; 7 bases agree with TRBD2. V lost 2 bases to trimming and J lost 4 bases; unmatched junction nucleotides: 5. The CDR3 contains 15 residues. Germline V lookup: CDR1 SEHNR, CDR2 FQNEAQ (reference sequence). The CDR3 sequence: CASSLWGGKYNEQFF. CDR3 DNA: TGTGCCAGCAGCTTATGGGGGGGGAAGTACAATGAGCAGTTCTTC.

This clonotype has ten or more counts. The V call is TRBV11-2, the J call TRBJ2-3; TRBD2 agrees at 14 bases. Germline V gene data show CDR1 as SGHAT and CDR2 as FQNNGV. The CDR3 sequence is 18 residues long. J lost 4 bases, V lost 7 bases, and 13 bases had no gene match. CDR3 DNA: TGTGCCAGCAACCCGATACATCCGGGACTAGCGGGAGCAGATACGCAGTATTTT. Protein sequence: CASNPIHPGLAGADTQYF.

This chain uses TRBV7-6 with TRBJ1-6; 7 nucleotides align to TRBD1. Germline assignment: CDR1 SGHVS and CDR2 FNYEAQ. V was clipped by 2 bases and J by 3 bases; unmatched bases: 10. The CDR3 has 18 amino acids. The DNA of the CDR3 is TGTGCCAGCAGCTTACGCCCCCGGACAGGAGACTATAATTCACCCCTCCACTTT. Residues: CASSLRPRTGDYNSPLHF.

Comments on this clonotype: A much larger clone differs by one base, so this may be a read error. The gene calls are TRBV7-9 and TRBJ1-1, with D hard to call. The CDR3 contains 14 residues. Germline assignment: CDR1 SEHNR and CDR2 FQNEAQ (reference sequence). The CDR3 sequence is CAISSRDKNTEAFF. The DNA for the CDR3 is TGTGCCATCAGCTCCCGCGATAAGAACACTGAAGCTTTCTTT. The complete variable domain, with remaining parts taken from reference TRBV7-9 and TRBJ1-1, reads DTGVSQNPRHKITKRGQNVTFRCDPISEHNRLYWYRQTLGQGPEFLTYFQNEAQLEKSRLLSDRFSAERPKGSFSTLEIQRTEQGDSAMYLCAISSRDKNTEAFFGQGTRLTVV.

A note on this clonotype: One end of the junction is discordant with germline, which a read error may explain. The J gene is TRBJ2-5, the V gene TRBV9; a weak D match, TRBD2 (8 bases). Germline CDR1 reads SGDLS; CDR2 reads YYNGEE. CDR3 length: 19 amino acids. The CDR3 loop is CAGSVGREGAGGRWETQYF. The DNA of the CDR3 is TGTGCCGGCAGCGTAGGTCGTGAGGGGGCGGGAGGCCGGTGGGAGACCCAGTACTTC.

There are a few counts of this clonotype. The V and J genes are TRBV4-3 and TRBJ2-2, with 10 bases aligning to TRBD1. CDR3 length: 17 residues. V shed 4 bases, J shed 2 bases, and the junction held 7 bases outside the gene matches. Germline CDR1 reads LGHNA; CDR2 reads YSLEER. The CDR3 DNA sequence: TGCGCCAGCAGCCCCTCCCGGGACAGGGGAAACACCGGGGAGCTGTTTTTT. As protein: CASSPSRDRGNTGELFF.

The chain couples TRBV15 to TRBJ2-1; TRBD2 matches at 10 bases. The CDR3 is made up of 17 amino acids. Trimming removed 5 bases from V and 3 bases from J; junction bases left unmatched: 10. Germline V gene lookup returns CDR1 LNHNV and CDR2 YYDKDF (reference sequence). In DNA form, the CDR3 reads TGTGCCACCAGCTACCGTGGACTAGCGGATTTCTACAATGAGCAGTTCTTC. Translated, it gives CATSYRGLADFYNEQFF.

This clonotype showed up just a few times. This chain uses TRBV7-9 with TRBJ2-7; D not certain. Germline V gene sequence: CDR1 SEHNR, CDR2 FQNEAQ (reference sequence). The ends were cut back, 1 base at V and 6 bases at J, with 7 bases in the middle. This CDR3 is 12 amino acids long. CDR3 DNA: TGTGCCAGCAGCTTAGGAGCCCCCGAGCAGTACTTC. It yields the protein CASSLGAPEQYF.

The sample holds many counts of this clonotype. CDR3 nucleotides: TGTGCCAGCAGCCTAGGACAGGGGGCGGACGAGCAGTACTTC. Amino acid sequence: CASSLGQGADEQYF. The chain uses TRBV12-3 or TRBV12-4 and TRBJ2-7, with 11 bases lining up with TRBD1. The ends lost 6 bases at V and 5 bases at J; junction bases unmatched: 6. The CDR3 length is 14 residues.

There are many counts of this clonotype. The chain couples TRBV11-2 to TRBJ2-7, with 13 bases fitting TRBD2. J lost 3 bases, V lost 5 bases, and 10 bases had no gene match. This CDR3 has 17 amino acids. Germline V gives CDR1 SGHAT, CDR2 FQNNGV. The CDR3 spells CASSKTSGRANYYEQYF. The CDR3 DNA is TGTGCCAGCAGCAAAACTAGCGGGAGGGCCAACTACTACGAGCAGTACTTC.